This T cell receptor (beta chain) was recorded in a study of PD-1 blockade in classical Hodgkin lymphoma. Assay used: immunoSEQ multiplex PCR; TCRdb lists only in-frame clones, some missing. The data contain tens of thousands of clones, roughly 85% of them seen just once; the ten biggest clones take up less than 9%. General observations from the study: Lower baseline TCR diversity marked trial partial responders and progressors. Baseline TCR diversity was reportedly lower in newly diagnosed patients than in healthy donors. It was reported as lower still in relapsed/refractory patients.

Time point denoted: cycle 4 day 1 (C4D1), after six to seven weeks of nivolumab. Each patient's relapse followed autologous stem cell transplantation, and brentuximab vedotin exposure varied. The CDR3 is 15 amino acids. Germline values: CDR1 SGHRS, CDR2 YFSETQ. V was shortened by 3 bases and J by 2 bases, with 13 bases between the two germline ends. On this clone: No antigen is known for it.

This receptor was identified in a human donor with classical Hodgkin lymphoma. This chain connects TRBV5-1 to TRBJ2-3, with D maybe TRBD2 (6 bases). The sequenced sample was peripheral blood mononuclear cells (PBMCs), obtained before the fourth cycle of nivolumab. DNA of the CDR3: TGCGCCAGCAGCTCCTTAGGGGACTCCACAGATACGCAGTATTTT. Its translation: CASSSLGDSTDTQYF.